The T cell receptor (beta chain) under discussion was sequenced for a study of T cell repertoires in cytomegalovirus infection. Study-wide results and limits: Ex vivo responses were dominated by HLA-C-restricted CMV-specific TCR beta clonotypes.

V lost 6 bases and J 0 bases, leaving 8 bases between the germline ends. Germline CDR1 and CDR2: MNHEY and SVGAGI. The CDR3 consists of 13 residues. TCRdb ran MiXCR on the reads and lists one entry per CDR3 protein. Of hundreds of thousands of distinct CDR3 sequences detected, 11% appear once; the ten largest clones hold 10%. This clonotype was recorded many times. Its antigen is unknown. Input material: PBMCs. The clonotype comes from a human donor in good health (CMV status not recorded). Some clones in this sample may be carry-over from other donors' samples. V gene TRBV6-5 combines with J gene TRBJ1-2; TRBD1 is a possible D gene (5 bases). The CDR3 loop is CASRKGANYGYTF. CDR3 DNA: TGTGCCAGCAGAAAAGGGGCTAACTATGGCTACACCTTC.